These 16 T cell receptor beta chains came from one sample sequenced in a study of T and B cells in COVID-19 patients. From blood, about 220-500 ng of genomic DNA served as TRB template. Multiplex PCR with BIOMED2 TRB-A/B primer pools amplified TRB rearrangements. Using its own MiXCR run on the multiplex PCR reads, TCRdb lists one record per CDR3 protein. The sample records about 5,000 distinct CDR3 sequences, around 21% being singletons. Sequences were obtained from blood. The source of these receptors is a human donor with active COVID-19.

CDR3 sequence reads: CAWSFLTGDDGDTEAFF. The DNA of the CDR3 is TGTGCCTGGAGTTTCCTGACAGGGGACGACGGGGATACTGAAGCTTTCTTT. The chain links TRBV30 to TRBJ1-1, with 8 bases identical to TRBD1. The germline CDR1 and CDR2 sequences are GTSNPN and SVGIG (reference sequence). This CDR3 spans 17 amino acids. J was trimmed by 5 bases and V by 2 bases; bases with no gene match: 16. The whole variable domain, remainder taken from reference TRBV30 and TRBJ1-1, is SQTIHQWPATLVQPVGSPLSLECTVEGTSNPNLYWYRQAAGRGLQLLFYSVGIGQISSEVPQNLSASRPQDRQFILSSKKLLLSDSGFYLCAWSFLTGDDGDTEAFFGQGTRLTVV.

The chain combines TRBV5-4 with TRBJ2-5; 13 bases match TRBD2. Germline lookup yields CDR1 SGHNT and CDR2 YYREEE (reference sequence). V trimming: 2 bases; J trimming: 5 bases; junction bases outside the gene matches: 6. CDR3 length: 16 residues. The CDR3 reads CASSFGLAGAPETQYF. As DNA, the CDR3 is TGTGCCAGCAGCTTCGGACTAGCGGGAGCCCCGGAGACCCAGTACTTC.

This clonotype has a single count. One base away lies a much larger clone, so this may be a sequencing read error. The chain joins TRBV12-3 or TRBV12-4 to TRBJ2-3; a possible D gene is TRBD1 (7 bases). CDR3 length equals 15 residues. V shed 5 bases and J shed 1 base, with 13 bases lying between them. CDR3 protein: CASSQGGLGTDTQYF. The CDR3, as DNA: TGTGCCAGCAGTCAGGGGGGTTTGGGCACAGATACGCAGTATTTT.

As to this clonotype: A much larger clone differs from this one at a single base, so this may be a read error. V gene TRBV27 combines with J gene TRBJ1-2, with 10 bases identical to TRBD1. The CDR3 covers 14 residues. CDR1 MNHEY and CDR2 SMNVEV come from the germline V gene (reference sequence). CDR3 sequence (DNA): TGTGCCGGCAGTTCAAGACAGGGGGCTAGGGGCTACACCTTC. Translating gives CAGSSRQGARGYTF.

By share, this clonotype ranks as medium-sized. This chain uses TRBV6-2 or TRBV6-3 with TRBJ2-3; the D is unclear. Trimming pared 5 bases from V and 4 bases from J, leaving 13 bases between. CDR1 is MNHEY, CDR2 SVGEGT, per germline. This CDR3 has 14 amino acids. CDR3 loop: CASSPTFPPDTQYF. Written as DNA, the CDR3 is TGTGCCAGCAGTCCTACTTTCCCGCCAGATACGCAGTATTTT.

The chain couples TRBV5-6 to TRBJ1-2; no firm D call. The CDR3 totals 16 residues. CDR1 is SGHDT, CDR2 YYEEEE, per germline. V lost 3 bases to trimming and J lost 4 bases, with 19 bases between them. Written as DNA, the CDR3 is TGTGCCAGCAGCTCCCGTGGCCCCTCGGGCGGCTATGGCTACACCTTC. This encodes CASSSRGPSGGYGYTF.

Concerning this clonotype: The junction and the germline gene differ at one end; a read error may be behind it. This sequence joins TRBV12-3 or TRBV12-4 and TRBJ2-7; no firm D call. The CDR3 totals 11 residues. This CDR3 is CASSEAEVQNF. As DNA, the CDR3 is TGTGCCAGTTCAGAGGCAGAGGTCCAGAATTTC.

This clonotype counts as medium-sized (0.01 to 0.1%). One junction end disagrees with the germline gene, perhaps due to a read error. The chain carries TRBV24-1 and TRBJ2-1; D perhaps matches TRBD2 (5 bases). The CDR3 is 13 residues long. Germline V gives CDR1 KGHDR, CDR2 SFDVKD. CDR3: CATSAALGQRTIF. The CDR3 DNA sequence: TGTGCCACCAGTGCGGCACTAGGTCAGCGAACGATCTTC.

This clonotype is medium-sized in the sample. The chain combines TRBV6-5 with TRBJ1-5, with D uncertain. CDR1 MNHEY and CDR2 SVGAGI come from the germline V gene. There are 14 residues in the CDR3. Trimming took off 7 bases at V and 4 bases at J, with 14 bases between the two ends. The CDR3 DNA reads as TGTGCCAGCAATAGCATGAAGGGTAATCAGCCCCAGCATTTT. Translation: CASNSMKGNQPQHF.

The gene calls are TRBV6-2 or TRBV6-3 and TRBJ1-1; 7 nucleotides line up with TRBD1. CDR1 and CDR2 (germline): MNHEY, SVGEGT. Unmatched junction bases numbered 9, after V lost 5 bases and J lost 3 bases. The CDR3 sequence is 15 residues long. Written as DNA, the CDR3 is TGTGCCAGCAGTGACCTACAGGGGCGATACACTGAAGCTTTCTTT. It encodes CASSDLQGRYTEAFF.

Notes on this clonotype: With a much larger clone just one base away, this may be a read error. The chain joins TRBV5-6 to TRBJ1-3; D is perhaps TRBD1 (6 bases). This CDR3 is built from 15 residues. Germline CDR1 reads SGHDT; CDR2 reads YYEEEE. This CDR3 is CVSSFLSGEGNTIYF. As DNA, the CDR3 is TGTGTCAGCAGCTTTCTGTCAGGGGAGGGAAACACCATATATTTT.

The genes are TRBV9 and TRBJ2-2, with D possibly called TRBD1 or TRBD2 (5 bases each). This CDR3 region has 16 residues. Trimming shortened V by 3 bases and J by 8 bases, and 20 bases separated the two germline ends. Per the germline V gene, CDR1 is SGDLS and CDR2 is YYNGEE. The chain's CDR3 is CASSADGAGYKGELFF. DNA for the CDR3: TGTGCCAGCAGCGCAGACGGGGCAGGGTATAAGGGGGAGCTGTTTTTT.

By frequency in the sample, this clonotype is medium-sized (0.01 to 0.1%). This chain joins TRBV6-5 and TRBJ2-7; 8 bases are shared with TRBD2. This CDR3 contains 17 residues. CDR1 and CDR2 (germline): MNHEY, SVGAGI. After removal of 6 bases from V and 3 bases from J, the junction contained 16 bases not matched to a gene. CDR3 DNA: TGTGCCAGCAGCCGAACTAGCGGTTCAACCCCCCTCTACGAGCAGTACTTC. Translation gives CASSRTSGSTPLYEQYF.

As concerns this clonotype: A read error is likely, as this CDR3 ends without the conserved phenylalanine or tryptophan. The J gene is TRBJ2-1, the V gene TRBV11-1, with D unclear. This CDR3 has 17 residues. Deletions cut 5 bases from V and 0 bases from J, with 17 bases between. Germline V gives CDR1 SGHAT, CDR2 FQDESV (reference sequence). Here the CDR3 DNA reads TGTGCCAGCAGCCAAGAGACCACCGGCCGCTCCTACAATGAGCAGTTCCTC. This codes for CASSQETTGRSYNEQFL.

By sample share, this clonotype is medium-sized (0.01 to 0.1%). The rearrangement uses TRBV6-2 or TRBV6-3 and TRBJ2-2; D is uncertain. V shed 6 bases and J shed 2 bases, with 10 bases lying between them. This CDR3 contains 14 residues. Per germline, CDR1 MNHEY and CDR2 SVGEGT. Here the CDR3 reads CASSPASNTGELFF. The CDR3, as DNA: TGTGCCAGCAGCCCCGCCTCAAACACCGGGGAGCTGTTTTTT.

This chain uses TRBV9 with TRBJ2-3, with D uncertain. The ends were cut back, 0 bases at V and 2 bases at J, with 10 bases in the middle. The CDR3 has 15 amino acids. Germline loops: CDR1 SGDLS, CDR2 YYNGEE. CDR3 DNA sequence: TGTGCCAGCAGCGTAGGAAACGGTCCCACAGATACGCAGTATTTT. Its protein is CASSVGNGPTDTQYF.